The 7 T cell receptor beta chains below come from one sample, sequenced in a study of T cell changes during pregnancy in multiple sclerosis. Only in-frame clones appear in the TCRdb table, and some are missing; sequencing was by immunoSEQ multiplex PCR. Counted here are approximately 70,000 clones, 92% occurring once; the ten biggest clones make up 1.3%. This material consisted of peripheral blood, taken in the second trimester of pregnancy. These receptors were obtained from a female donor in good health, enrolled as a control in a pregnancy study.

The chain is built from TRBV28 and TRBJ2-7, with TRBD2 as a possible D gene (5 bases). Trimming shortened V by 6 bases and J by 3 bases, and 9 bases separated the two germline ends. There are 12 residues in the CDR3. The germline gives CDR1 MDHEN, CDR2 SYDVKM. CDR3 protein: CASSLDYYEQYF. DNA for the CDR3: TGTGCCAGCAGCCTCGACTACTACGAGCAGTACTTC.

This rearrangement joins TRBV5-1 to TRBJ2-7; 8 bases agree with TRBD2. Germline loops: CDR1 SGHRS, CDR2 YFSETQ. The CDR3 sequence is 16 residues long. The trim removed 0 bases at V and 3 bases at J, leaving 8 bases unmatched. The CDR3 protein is CASSLAARGDYYEQYF. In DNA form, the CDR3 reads TGCGCCAGCAGCTTGGCGGCGCGGGGGGACTACTACGAGCAGTACTTC.

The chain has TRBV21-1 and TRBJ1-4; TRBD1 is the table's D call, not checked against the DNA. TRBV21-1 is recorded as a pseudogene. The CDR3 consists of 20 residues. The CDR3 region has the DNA TGTGCCAGCAGCAAAGGATGTCGCGACAGGGATATGGAGCAGAGTGAAAAACTGTTTTTT. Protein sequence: CASSKGCRDRDMEQSEKLFF.

CDR3 residues: CASSSTGQGETEAFF. As DNA, the CDR3 is TGTGCCAGCAGTTCTACCGGACAGGGGGAAACTGAAGCTTTCTTT. The rearrangement uses TRBV27 and TRBJ1-1, with TRBD1 matching over 10 bases. Germline V gene lookup returns CDR1 MNHEY and CDR2 SMNVEV (reference sequence). The CDR3 has 15 amino acids. V gave up 4 bases and J gave up 5 bases; unmatched junction bases: 7.

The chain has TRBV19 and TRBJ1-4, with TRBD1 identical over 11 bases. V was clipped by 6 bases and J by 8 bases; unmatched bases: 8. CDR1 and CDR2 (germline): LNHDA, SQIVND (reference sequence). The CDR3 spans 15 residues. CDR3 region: CASSTDRGRVEKLFF. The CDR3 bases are TGTGCCAGTAGCACGGACAGGGGGCGCGTAGAAAAACTGTTTTTT.

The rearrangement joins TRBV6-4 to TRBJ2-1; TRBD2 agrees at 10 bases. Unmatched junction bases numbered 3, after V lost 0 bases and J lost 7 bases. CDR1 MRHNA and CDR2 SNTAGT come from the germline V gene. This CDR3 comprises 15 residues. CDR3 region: CASSDSSGGGNEQFF. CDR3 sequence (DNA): TGTGCCAGCAGTGACTCGAGCGGGGGGGGGAATGAGCAGTTCTTC.

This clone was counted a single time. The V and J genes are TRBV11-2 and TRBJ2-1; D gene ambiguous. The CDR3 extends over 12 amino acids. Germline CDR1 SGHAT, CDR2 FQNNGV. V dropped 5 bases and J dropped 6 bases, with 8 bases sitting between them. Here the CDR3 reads CASSPSLNEQFF. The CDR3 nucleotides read TGTGCCAGCAGCCCCTCCCTCAATGAGCAGTTCTTC.